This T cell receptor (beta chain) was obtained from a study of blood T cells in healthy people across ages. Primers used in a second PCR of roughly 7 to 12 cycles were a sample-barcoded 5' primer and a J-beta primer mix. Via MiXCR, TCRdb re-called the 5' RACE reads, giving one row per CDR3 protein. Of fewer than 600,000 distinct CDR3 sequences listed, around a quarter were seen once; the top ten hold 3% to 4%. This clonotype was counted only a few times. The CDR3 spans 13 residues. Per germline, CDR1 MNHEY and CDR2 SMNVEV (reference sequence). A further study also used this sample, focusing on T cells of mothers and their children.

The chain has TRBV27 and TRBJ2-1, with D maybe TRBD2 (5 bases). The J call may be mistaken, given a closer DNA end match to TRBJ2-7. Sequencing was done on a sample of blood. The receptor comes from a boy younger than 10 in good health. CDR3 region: CASSELGSYEQYF. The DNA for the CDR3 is TGTGCCAGCAGCGAACTAGGGTCCTACGAGCAGTACTTC.